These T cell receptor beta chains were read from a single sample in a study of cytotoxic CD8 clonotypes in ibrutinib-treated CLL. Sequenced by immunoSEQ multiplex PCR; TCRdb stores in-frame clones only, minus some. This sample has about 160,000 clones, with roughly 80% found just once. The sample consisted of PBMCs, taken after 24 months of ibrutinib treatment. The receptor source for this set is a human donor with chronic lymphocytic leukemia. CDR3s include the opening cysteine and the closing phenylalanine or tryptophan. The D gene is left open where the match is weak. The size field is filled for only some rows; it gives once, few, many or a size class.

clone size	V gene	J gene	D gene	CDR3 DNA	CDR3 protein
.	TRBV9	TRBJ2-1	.	TGTGCCAGCAGCGTCTTTTCGGCGGGGAGGGGGAATGAGCAGTTCTTC	CASSVFSAGRGNEQFF
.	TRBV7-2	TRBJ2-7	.	TGTGCCAGCAGCCAAGAGGCCAGAGCCTACGAGCAGTACTTC	CASSQEARAYEQYF
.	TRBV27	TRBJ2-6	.	TGTGCCAGCAGTTCTCACAGCTCTGGGGCCAACGTCCTGACTTTC	CASSSHSSGANVLTF
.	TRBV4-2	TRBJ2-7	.	TGTGCCAGCAGCCAAGGGTTCGGTGCGACCTCCTACGAGCAGTACTTC	CASSQGFGATSYEQYF
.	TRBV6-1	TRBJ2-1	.	TGTGCCAGCATCGTGGGGGGCCGGTTCCAAGAGCAGTTCTTC	CASIVGGRFQEQFF
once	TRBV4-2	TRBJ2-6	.	TGTGCCAGCAGTCGGACGGTGACCAGCTCTGGGGCCAACGTCCTGACTTTC	CASSRTVTSSGANVLTF
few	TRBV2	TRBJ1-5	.	TGTGCCAGCAGTGCCAGACTGTTCAATCAGCCCCAGCATTTT	CASSARLFNQPQHF
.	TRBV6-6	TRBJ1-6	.	TGTGCCAGCAGCTCCGACAGGTCCTATAATTCACCCCTCCACTTT	CASSSDRSYNSPLHF
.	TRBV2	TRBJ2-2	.	TGTGCCAGCAGTGTAACGGGGCCGAACACCGGGGAGCTGTTTTTT	CASSVTGPNTGELFF
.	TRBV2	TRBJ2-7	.	TGTGCCAGCAGCCGGTCCTACGAGCAGTACTTC	CASSRSYEQYF
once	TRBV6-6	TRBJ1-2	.	TGTGCCAGCAGTTACAAGCGGGGGGCGGTACGCTACACCTTC	CASSYKRGAVRYTF
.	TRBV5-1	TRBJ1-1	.	TGCGCCAGCAGCTTGGGAAGCTCCGGCACTGAAGCTTTCTTT	CASSLGSSGTEAFF
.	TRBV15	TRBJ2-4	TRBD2	TGTGCCACCAGCAGAGATCGGACTAGCGGGGATAACATTCAGTACTTC	CATSRDRTSGDNIQYF
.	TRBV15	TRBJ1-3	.	TGTGCCACCAGCAAAGACCGGGACATCTCTGGAAACACCATATATTTT	CATSKDRDISGNTIYF
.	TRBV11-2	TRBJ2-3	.	TGTGCCAGCAGCTTATTGGCAGGGGCTGGTGTAGATACGCAGTATTTT	CASSLLAGAGVDTQYF
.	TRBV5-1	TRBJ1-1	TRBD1	TGCGCCAGCAGCTTGCGCCCACAGGGGGCGGACAACACTGAAGCTTTCTTT	CASSLRPQGADNTEAFF
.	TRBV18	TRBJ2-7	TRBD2	TGTGCCAGCTCACCACCGGGCTCGGGACTAGCGGGAGGGCCGGGGGAGCAGTACTTC	CASSPPGSGLAGGPGEQYF
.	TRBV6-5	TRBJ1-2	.	TGTGCCAGCAGTTACCTGGGGCAGCGGGGCTATGGCTACACCTTC	CASSYLGQRGYGYTF
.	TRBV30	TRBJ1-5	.	TGTGCCTGGAGTTCTGGGATGAGCAATCAGCCCCAGCATTTT	CAWSSGMSNQPQHF
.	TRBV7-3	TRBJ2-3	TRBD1	TGTGCCAGCAGCCTCGGGACAGGAGATACGCAGTATTTT	CASSLGTGDTQYF
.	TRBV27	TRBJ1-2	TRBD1	TGTGCCATCAGTTCGACAGGGGGGGACTATGGCTACACCTTC	CAISSTGGDYGYTF
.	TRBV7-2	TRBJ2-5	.	TGTGCCAGCACCACTTTGGGGCTAGAGACCCAGTACTTC	CASTTLGLETQYF
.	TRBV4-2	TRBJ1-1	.	TGTGCCAGCAGCCAAGACCCCACCGGGGGTCGGAACACTGAAGCTTTCTTT	CASSQDPTGGRNTEAFF
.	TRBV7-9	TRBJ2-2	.	TGTGCCAGCAGCCAGCAGGGTTCCGGAACCGGGGAGCTGTTTTTT	CASSQQGSGTGELFF
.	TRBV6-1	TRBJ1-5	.	TGTGCCAGCATTGAGCAACTTAGCAATCAGCCCCAGCATTTT	CASIEQLSNQPQHF
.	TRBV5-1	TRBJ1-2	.	TGCGCCAGCAGACCCGGGCCCACGGAGGGCTACACCTTC	CASRPGPTEGYTF
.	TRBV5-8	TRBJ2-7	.	TGTGCCAGCAGCCCCCGCCCGGGGGGCAGGGGGTACGAGCAGTACTTC	CASSPRPGGRGYEQYF
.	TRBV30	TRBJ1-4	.	TGTGCCTGGGGGACTTCTAATGAAAAACTGTTTTTT	CAWGTSNEKLFF
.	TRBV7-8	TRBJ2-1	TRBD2	TGTGCCAGCAGCTTGGAGACTAGCGGGGGCTGGAATGAGCAGTTCTTC	CASSLETSGGWNEQFF
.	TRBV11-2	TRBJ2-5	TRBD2	TGTGCCAGCAGCCACTCCTTAGCGGGAGCAGAGACCCAGTACTTC	CASSHSLAGAETQYF
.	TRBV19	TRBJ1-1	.	TGTGCCAGTACCCCTAATACAGGGAACACTGAAGCTTTCTTT	CASTPNTGNTEAFF
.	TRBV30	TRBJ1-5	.	TGTGCCTGGAGTGTAGGGGGGGTGGAGAATCAGCCCCAGCATTTT	CAWSVGGVENQPQHF
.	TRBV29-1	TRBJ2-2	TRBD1	TGCAGCGTTGGGGACAGGGGGCTGTACACCGGGGAGCTGTTTTTT	CSVGDRGLYTGELFF
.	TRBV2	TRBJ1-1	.	TGTGCCAGCAGTGGATATACAGGGAACACTGAAGCTTTCTTT	CASSGYTGNTEAFF
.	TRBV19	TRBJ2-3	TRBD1	TGTGCCAGTAGCCGGGACAGGAGAAGCACAGATACGCAGTATTTT	CASSRDRRSTDTQYF
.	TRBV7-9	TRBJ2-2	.	TGTGCCAGCAGCTCCTACCGCAACAGGGAAAGGACCGGGGAGCTGTTTTTT	CASSSYRNRERTGELFF
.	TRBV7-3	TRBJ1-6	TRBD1	TGTGCCAGCAGCTCCCGACAGGGGGCTGATTCACCCCTCCACTTT	CASSSRQGADSPLHF